Below are 31 T cell receptor beta chains sequenced from a single sample in a study of prognosis after radiotherapy for stage I lung cancer. The genomic DNA TCR beta CDR3 region underwent two rounds of multiplex PCR. Primers (each specific to one TRBV or TRBJ gene) were used in first-round PCR. TCRdb reprocessed the multiplex PCR reads via MiXCR and lists one record per CDR3 protein. Of fewer than 40,000 distinct CDR3 sequences detected, 42% appear once; the ten largest clones hold approximately 15%. The source was PBMCs, collected before or after stereotactic body radiation therapy (not recorded which). These receptors all stem from a donor over 45 with non-small cell lung cancer.

This clonotype was counted many times. The chain carries TRBV20-1 and TRBJ2-1; D unclear. Trimming removed 3 bases from V and 7 bases from J, with 10 bases in between. This CDR3 is built from 12 residues. Looked up from germline, CDR1 is DFQATT and CDR2 is SNEGSKA (reference sequence). The CDR3 reads CSASEVENEQFF. In nucleotides, the CDR3 is TGCAGTGCTAGTGAGGTAGAAAATGAGCAGTTCTTC.

This clonotype is medium-sized (0.01 to 0.1%) within its sample. The rearrangement links TRBV5-1 to TRBJ1-3; a weak D match, TRBD1 (5 bases). The germline CDR1 and CDR2 sequences are SGHRS and YFSETQ. The CDR3 length is 16 residues. V lost 0 bases and J 2 bases, leaving 12 bases between the germline ends. The CDR3 reads CASSLVGAQAGNTIYF. CDR3 bases: TGCGCCAGCAGCTTGGTTGGGGCTCAGGCTGGAAACACCATATATTTT.

Many counts were recorded for this clonotype. The chain links TRBV4-1 to TRBJ1-2, with a possible D match to TRBD1 (6 bases). The germline V and J ends were trimmed by 0 bases and 8 bases, with 10 bases remaining between them. Germline loops: CDR1 MGHRA, CDR2 YSYEKL. The CDR3 covers 13 residues. CDR3: CASSQDQGYGYTF. In nucleotides, the CDR3 is TGCGCCAGCAGCCAAGACCAGGGGTACGGCTACACCTTC.

About this clonotype itself: Just one base apart from a much larger clone, this may be a read error. The chain has TRBV20-1 and TRBJ2-5, with D perhaps TRBD2 (5 bases). Germline CDR1 is DFQATT and CDR2 is SNEGSKA (reference sequence). The CDR3 consists of 12 residues. V lost 4 bases and J lost 5, with 11 bases in between. CDR3 sequence: CSATMWRETQYF. CDR3 coding DNA: TGCAGTGCTACTATGTGGAGGGAGACCCAGTACTTC.

This chain links TRBV29-1 with TRBJ2-7; D is perhaps TRBD2 (5 bases). The CDR3 totals 12 residues. Deletions cut 4 bases from V and 0 bases from J, with 7 bases between. Germline assignment: CDR1 SQVTM and CDR2 ANQGSEA. CDR3 sequence (DNA): TGCAGCGTTGGAGGGAGCTCCTACGAGCAGTACTTC. Translating gives CSVGGSSYEQYF.

This clonotype was detected ten times or more. The chain has TRBV27 and TRBJ2-7; D not resolved. Germline assignment: CDR1 MNHEY and CDR2 SMNVEV (reference sequence). CDR3 length equals 15 residues. V lost 2 bases, J lost 0 bases, and 11 bases lay in between. Here the CDR3 DNA reads TGTGCCAGCAGTTTAGTAGGGTACAGCTCCTACGAGCAGTACTTC. Translating gives CASSLVGYSSYEQYF.

This chain joins TRBV6-1 and TRBJ1-2, with a weak D call TRBD1 (5 bases). CDR1 and CDR2 (germline): MNHNS, SASEGT. This CDR3 contains 11 residues. V lost 7 bases and J 10 bases, leaving 13 bases between the germline ends. This CDR3 is CASMDGGVYTF. CDR3 DNA: TGTGCCAGCATGGACGGGGGTGTCTACACCTTC.

The sample holds many counts of this clonotype. V and J are TRBV10-3 and TRBJ1-6, with 9 positions matching TRBD1. After removal of 2 bases from V and 10 bases from J, the junction contained 6 bases not matched to a gene. This CDR3 region has 15 residues. The germline V gene has CDR1 ENHRY and CDR2 SYGVKD. In DNA form, the CDR3 reads TGTGCCATCAGTGAGAGGGGACAGGGAGAATCACCCCTCCACTTT. It is translated as CAISERGQGESPLHF.

The chain uses TRBV5-1 and TRBJ1-1, with D hard to call. Trimming pared 8 bases from V and 3 bases from J, leaving 20 bases between. Germline V lookup: CDR1 SGHRS, CDR2 YFSETQ. CDR3 length: 15 residues. This CDR3 is CASTPGEGIHTEAFF. The CDR3, as DNA: TGCGCCAGTACACCCGGGGAGGGAATCCACACTGAAGCTTTCTTT.

This clonotype appeared a few times. This likely reflects a read error, since a far larger clone is one base away. J is TRBJ1-1 and V is TRBV6-9, with D possibly TRBD1 on 6 matching bases. The germline V gene encodes CDR1 MNHGY and CDR2 SVAAGI. The CDR3 totals 12 residues. The CDR3 DNA reads as TGTGCCAGCAGTTGGGGGGACACTGAATCTTTCTTT. Its protein product is CASSWGDTESFF.

This clonotype was detected a few times. The rearrangement uses TRBV11-3 and TRBJ2-1, with TRBD2 matching 10 bases. The V segment lost 5 bases and the J segment 2 bases; nucleotides outside the gene matches: 6. The CDR3 runs 16 residues. Germline CDR1 and CDR2: SGHNT and YENEEA. CDR3 coding DNA: TGTGCCAGCAGCCCTAGGACTAGCGGAACCTACAATGAGCAGTTCTTC. Translating gives CASSPRTSGTYNEQFF.

In this sample, this clonotype turned up many times. V and J are TRBV19 and TRBJ2-1, with 10 bases identical to TRBD2. V was pared by 3 bases and J by 7 bases, with 3 bases of the junction left unmatched. The germline V gene encodes CDR1 LNHDA and CDR2 SQIVND (reference sequence). The CDR3 has 14 residues. The CDR3 DNA follows: TGTGCCAGTAGTATGACTAGCGGGTGGAATGAGCAGTTCTTC. Protein sequence: CASSMTSGWNEQFF.

The chain has TRBV2 and TRBJ2-2; possible D gene TRBD2, 5 bases. V was shortened by 4 bases and J by 6 bases, with 9 bases between the two germline ends. The germline CDR1 and CDR2 sequences are SNHLY and FYNNEI. The CDR3 is made up of 13 amino acids. The CDR3 region has the DNA TGTGCCAGCAGTGCTCGGGAAGCCGGGGAGCTGTTTTTT. Translating gives CASSAREAGELFF.

A word on this clonotype: Germline is not matched at one junction end, which may reflect a read error. In DNA, the CDR3 is TGTGCCAGCAACCAAGATTTAGGGACGGAATCCTACGAGCAGTACTTC. Its translation is CASNQDLGTESYEQYF. The rearrangement links TRBV3-1 to TRBJ2-7, with D perhaps being TRBD1 or TRBD2 (5 bases each). The CDR3 consists of 16 residues. CDR1 is LGHDT and CDR2 is YNNKEL in the germline V gene (reference sequence).

This clonotype was counted only a few times. This chain links TRBV29-1 with TRBJ2-5; D is uncertain. This CDR3 has 9 amino acids. The germline V gene encodes CDR1 SQVTM and CDR2 ANQGSEA. V lost 4 bases, J lost 6 bases, and 3 bases lay in between. The CDR3 DNA reads as TGCAGCGTTGGTCAGACCCAGTACTTC. It translates to CSVGQTQYF.

This clonotype has a count of ten or more. The V gene is TRBV11-2, the J gene TRBJ1-4; unclear D gene. Per germline, CDR1 SGHAT and CDR2 FQNNGV. The CDR3 has 14 amino acids. Trimming removed 0 bases from V and 12 bases from J, with 14 bases in between. As DNA, the CDR3 is TGTGCCAGCAGCTTAGATCGATCCCGGGCTGAACTGTTTTTT. Translation: CASSLDRSRAELFF.

The chain couples TRBV5-1 to TRBJ2-2, with 8 bases matching TRBD2. Germline V gives CDR1 SGHRS, CDR2 YFSETQ. J gave up 6 bases and V 1 base, and 8 bases lay outside the gene matches. The CDR3 sequence is 16 residues long. The CDR3 nucleotides are TGCGCCAGCAGCTTGCCGGGACTAGGTCGTCCCGGGGAGCTGTTTTTT. Protein sequence: CASSLPGLGRPGELFF.

In this sample, this clonotype turned up a few times. One end of the junction varies from germline; a read error may be responsible. The rearrangement uses TRBV30 and TRBJ2-1; D tentatively reads TRBD1 or TRBD2 (5 bases each). Germline-derived CDR1 and CDR2 are GTSNPN and SVGIG (reference sequence). There are 15 residues in the CDR3. As DNA, the CDR3 is TGTGCCTGGAGTCCGGGGACGGGATACTACAATGAGAAGTTCTTC. Its translation: CAWSPGTGYYNEKFF.

This chain uses TRBV3-1 with TRBJ2-7; unclear D gene. CDR1 LGHDT and CDR2 YNNKEL come from the germline V gene (reference sequence). The length of the CDR3 is 11 residues. V was trimmed by 6 bases and J by 3 bases, leaving 6 bases between them. CDR3 coding DNA: TGTGCCAGCAGGGGCAGCTACGAGCAGTACTTC. Amino acid sequence: CASRGSYEQYF.

A note on this clonotype: One base separates it from a far larger clone, so it is likely a read error. The CDR3 ends on some other residue instead of the conserved phenylalanine or tryptophan, so this is likely a read error. The V gene is TRBV6-4, the J gene TRBJ1-1, with a weak D call TRBD1 (6 bases). In germline, CDR1 is MRHNA, CDR2 SNTAGT. This CDR3 contains 17 residues. Trimming cost V 6 bases and J 3 bases, with 23 bases left between them. DNA of the CDR3: TGTGCCAGCAGGCCCCGACAGGTGGATGGGGGGGACACTGAAGCTTTCATT. Translating it yields CASRPRQVDGGDTEAFI.

This clonotype was picked up many times. This chain links TRBV9 with TRBJ2-7; the match to TRBD1 covers 8 bases. The germline CDR1 and CDR2 sequences are SGDLS and YYNGEE. This CDR3 is built from 16 residues. With V trimmed by 4 bases and J by 3 bases, 12 bases remained unmatched. The CDR3 is CASSSTGGTGFYEQYF. CDR3 coding DNA: TGTGCCAGCAGCTCCACCGGAGGGACAGGATTCTACGAGCAGTACTTC.

For this clonotype: With only one base between it and a far larger clone, this is likely a read error. The chain has TRBV6-4 and TRBJ2-3, with TRBD1 matching 7 bases. This CDR3 has 16 residues. CDR1 MRHNA and CDR2 SNTAGT come from the germline V gene. The CDR3 is CAISFGKGTDTDTQYF. For the CDR3, the DNA is TGTGCCATCAGTTTCGGAAAAGGGACAGATACAGATACGCAGTATTTT.

About this clonotype: A junction end diverges from the germline sequence, so it may reflect a read error. The chain uses TRBV6-1 and TRBJ1-5, with D possibly TRBD1 on 6 matching bases. Germline values: CDR1 MNHNS, CDR2 SASEGT. There are 15 residues in the CDR3. The CDR3 sequence is CASSDGQLINHPQHF. Written as DNA, the CDR3 is TGTGCCAGCAGTGACGGACAGCTAATCAATCATCCCCAGCATTTT.

This clonotype was counted many times. This rearrangement joins TRBV12-3 or TRBV12-4 to TRBJ2-1; D remains unclear. The CDR3 sequence is 13 residues long. Deletions cut 6 bases from V and 8 bases from J, with 14 bases between. The CDR3 protein is CASSIAFTDEQFF. In nucleotides, the CDR3 is TGTGCCAGCAGCATAGCCTTTACCGATGAGCAGTTCTTC.

Of note for this clonotype: A much larger clone differs from this one at a single base, so this may be a read error. This sequence joins TRBV28 and TRBJ1-4; a possible D gene is TRBD1 (6 bases). The CDR3 runs 16 residues. Deletions cut 2 bases from V and 10 bases from J, with 20 bases between. From germline, CDR1 is MDHEN and CDR2 SYDVKM. The CDR3 DNA reads TGTGCCAGCAGTTTAGGCGCGGGGGGCTTTTCGGTAAAACTGTTTTTT. It specifies CASSLGAGGFSVKLFF. Looking up the rest from reference TRBV28 and TRBJ1-4 gives the full variable domain: DVKVTQSSRYLVKRTGEKVFLECVQDMDHENMFWYRQDPGLGLRLIYFSYDVKMKEKGDIPEGYSVSREKKERFSLILESASTNQTSMYLCASSLGAGGFSVKLFFGSGTQLSVL.

About this clonotype: A far larger clone is off by one base, so a read error is likely. This chain connects TRBV6-9 to TRBJ1-1, with TRBD1 matching 8 bases. This CDR3 is built from 18 residues. After removal of 3 bases from V and 4 bases from J, the junction contained 16 bases not matched to a gene. The germline V gene has CDR1 MNHGY and CDR2 SVAAGI. For the CDR3, the DNA is TGTGCCAGCAGTTACGCCGGGTCAGGGGGCCATGTGGTCACTGAAGCTTTCTTT. Protein: CASSYAGSGGHVVTEAFF.

The V call is TRBV19, the J call TRBJ1-2, with D hard to call. The CDR3 sequence is 13 residues long. V lost 0 bases and J 2 bases, leaving 4 bases between the germline ends. Germline-derived CDR1 and CDR2 are LNHDA and SQIVND (reference sequence). CDR3 protein: CASSIDQNYGYTF. CDR3 DNA: TGTGCCAGTAGTATAGATCAGAACTATGGCTACACCTTC.

J is TRBJ1-5 and V is TRBV20-1; possible D gene TRBD1, 5 bases. Trimming pared 0 bases from V and 4 bases from J, leaving 22 bases between. The CDR3 covers 18 residues. Germline V lookup: CDR1 DFQATT, CDR2 SNEGSKA (reference sequence). This CDR3 reads CSARDESGTASINQPQHF. In DNA form, the CDR3 reads TGCAGTGCTAGAGATGAATCCGGGACCGCTTCGATAAATCAGCCCCAGCATTTT.

This clonotype was recorded at least ten times. Since a much larger clone is just one base distant, this may be a read error. This chain links TRBV5-1 with TRBJ2-3; TRBD2 is a possible D gene (5 bases). Looked up from germline, CDR1 is SGHRS and CDR2 is YFSETQ. The CDR3 length is 15 residues. The CDR3 region is CASNLRPSLTDTQYF. The CDR3 coding sequence is TGCGCCAGCAACTTGAGGCCTAGCCTGACAGATACGCAGTATTTT.

The chain has TRBV6-1 and TRBJ2-1, with a possible D match to TRBD2 (5 bases). The last part of the DNA fits TRBJ2-7 better; the J call may be wrong. CDR1 MNHNS and CDR2 SASEGT come from the germline V gene. This CDR3 comprises 15 residues. The DNA of the CDR3 is TGTGCCAGCAGCGAAAGTCCTAGCTGGTCCTACGAGCAGTACTTC. Translating gives CASSESPSWSYEQYF.

V usage is TRBV12-5 and J usage is TRBJ2-7; D is unclear. Germline V lookup: CDR1 LGHNT, CDR2 FRNRAP. The CDR3 is made up of 14 amino acids. The CDR3 loop reads CFSGRPTSSYEQYF. The DNA of the CDR3 is TGTTTTAGTGGTCGCCCGACCTCTTCCTACGAGCAGTACTTC.